This TCR beta chain derives from a study of control samples from healthy donors and cancer patients. This clone turned up a few times. Its ends do not fully match the called genes, so a read error is possible. Sequencing was performed with immunoSEQ multiplex PCR; in TCRdb, only in-frame clones are kept and a portion is missing. The table lists fewer than 200,000 clones, 85% to 90% of them singletons, with around 5% in the top ten. Germline V gene sequence: CDR1 SEHNR, CDR2 FQNEAQ (reference sequence). The CDR3 loop spans 18 amino acids. This TCR was recovered from a woman in her twenties or thirties in good health. The genes are TRBV7-9 and TRBJ2-3; 8 bases line up with TRBD2. Source material: blood. CDR3 bases: TGCGCCAGCAGCCTCCGGGGGGGGACCTCAAATCCGACAGATACGCAGTATTTT. Its protein product is CASSLRGGTSNPTDTQYF.